What follows are 15 T cell receptor beta chains derived from one specimen sequenced in a study of cytomegalovirus exposure and HLA in healthy donors. With 60 Vbeta and 13 Jbeta primers, the PCR was carried out. Using immunoSEQ multiplex PCR, the repertoire was profiled, and TCRdb retains in-frame clones only, with some absent. The sample consists of 100,000 or so clones, 78% of them appearing once. The sample comprised PBMCs. The source is a man aged 30 to 45 in good health and CMV-seronegative.

V is TRBV7-9 and J is TRBJ1-1; the match to TRBD1 covers 7 bases. CDR1 and CDR2 from the germline V gene are SEHNR and FQNEAQ (reference sequence). This CDR3 has 15 amino acids. J was trimmed by 1 base and V by 5 bases; bases with no gene match: 7. This CDR3 is CASSLPRTGNTEAFF. The CDR3 DNA sequence: TGTGCCAGCAGCCTACCCCGGACAGGGAACACTGAAGCTTTCTTT. The full variable domain, its missing parts supplied by reference TRBV7-9 and TRBJ1-1, is DTGVSQNPRHKITKRGQNVTFRCDPISEHNRLYWYRQTLGQGPEFLTYFQNEAQLEKSRLLSDRFSAERPKGSFSTLEIQRTEQGDSAMYLCASSLPRTGNTEAFFGQGTRLTVV.

This clone was counted once. The chain couples TRBV15 to TRBJ2-7, with 9 bases that match TRBD1. CDR1 is LNHNV and CDR2 is YYDKDF in the germline V gene (reference sequence). V dropped 2 bases and J dropped 5; count of bases not matched to a gene: 7. The CDR3 totals 15 residues. CDR3 in amino acids: CATSRTTGGGDEQYF. In DNA, the CDR3 is TGTGCCACCAGCAGAACTACAGGGGGCGGGGACGAGCAGTACTTC.

The chain uses TRBV27 and TRBJ1-5; the D is unclear. V was pared by 6 bases and J by 7 bases, with 13 bases between. This CDR3 spans 13 amino acids. The germline V gene has CDR1 MNHEY and CDR2 SMNVEV (reference sequence). The CDR3 region is CASRVTAGQPQHF. The CDR3 DNA sequence: TGTGCCAGCAGGGTTACGGCGGGACAGCCCCAGCATTTT.

The V and J genes are TRBV4-1 and TRBJ1-2, with D maybe TRBD1 (5 bases). The V end lost 3 bases, the J end lost 4 bases, and 21 bases lay between the germline ends. Germline V lookup: CDR1 MGHRA, CDR2 YSYEKL. The CDR3 is 17 residues long. The CDR3 region has the DNA TGCGCCAGCAGCCATGGCCGACGGGGGGAACTAGGCTATGGCTACACCTTC. It specifies CASSHGRRGELGYGYTF.

This chain joins TRBV5-1 and TRBJ2-1; 8 bases line up with TRBD2. The CDR3 sequence is 16 residues long. CDR1 and CDR2 from the germline V gene are SGHRS and YFSETQ. With V trimmed by 3 bases and J by 4 bases, 9 bases remained unmatched. CDR3 nucleotide sequence: TGCGCCAGCAGCTGGCAGCGGGAGAGCTCTTACAATGAGCAGTTCTTC. This sequence encodes CASSWQRESSYNEQFF.

This clone was seen more than once but under ten times. The chain combines TRBV5-1 with TRBJ1-3; possible D gene TRBD1, 6 bases. V lost 4 bases and J 3 bases, leaving 8 bases between the germline ends. Per germline, CDR1 SGHRS and CDR2 YFSETQ. The CDR3 covers 13 residues. The DNA for the CDR3 is TGCGCCAGCAGCGTGGACAGTGGAAACACCATATATTTT. Its translation is CASSVDSGNTIYF.

A word on this clone: Since no conserved phenylalanine or tryptophan closes the CDR3, a read error is the likely cause. V gene TRBV6-5 combines with J gene TRBJ1-2; D may be TRBD1 (6 bases). Trimming removed 6 bases from V and 3 bases from J, with 14 bases in between. CDR1 and CDR2 from the germline V gene are MNHEY and SVGAGI. The CDR3 contains 14 residues. CDR3 coding DNA: TGTGCCAGCAGCCGAACAGGGTATCACTATGGCTACACCTCC. Translated, it gives CASSRTGYHYGYTS.

The rearrangement uses TRBV28 and TRBJ1-3; D gene uncertain. The CDR3 runs to 12 residues. The ends were cut back, 6 bases at V and 4 bases at J, with 7 bases in the middle. CDR1 is MDHEN and CDR2 is SYDVKM in the germline V gene. In nucleotides, the CDR3 is TGTGCCAGCAGAACACAAGGAAACACCATATATTTT. It is translated as CASRTQGNTIYF.

This chain connects TRBV15 to TRBJ2-7; D uncertain. Germline CDR1 and CDR2: LNHNV and YYDKDF (reference sequence). With 0 bases removed from V and 4 bases from J, the gap between germline ends came to 7 bases. The CDR3 is made up of 13 amino acids. The CDR3 region is CATSRDEPYEQYF. In DNA form, the CDR3 reads TGTGCCACCAGCAGAGACGAGCCATACGAGCAGTACTTC.

This clone occurred once. The chain couples TRBV10-1 to TRBJ1-2; D is uncertain. V lost 5 bases, J lost 3 bases, and 10 bases lay in between. The CDR3 loop spans 13 amino acids. Per the germline V gene, CDR1 is WNHNN and CDR2 is SYGVQD (reference sequence). The CDR3 bases are TGCGCCAGCAGTTGGAGGATACACTATGGCTACACCTTC. It encodes CASSWRIHYGYTF.

The chain links TRBV25-1 to TRBJ2-2; 10 positions match TRBD1. The CDR3 loop spans 14 amino acids. Germline loops: CDR1 MGHDK, CDR2 SYGVNS. CDR3 bases: TGTGCAAGCCAAGGGACAGGGGCCACCGGGGAGCTGTTTTTT. It yields the protein CASQGTGATGELFF.

The chain links TRBV19 to TRBJ1-1; no reliable D call. V dropped 3 bases and J dropped 3 bases, with 8 bases sitting between them. The CDR3 is made up of 13 amino acids. Germline CDR1 is LNHDA and CDR2 is SQIVND (reference sequence). The CDR3 protein is CASSIWEDTEAFF. The DNA of the CDR3 is TGTGCCAGTAGTATCTGGGAGGACACTGAAGCTTTCTTT. Variable domain in full (rest from reference TRBV19 and TRBJ1-1): DGGITQSPKYLFRKEGQNVTLSCEQNLNHDAMYWYRQDPGQGLRLIYYSQIVNDFQKGDIAEGYSVSREKKESFPLTVTSAQKNPTAFYLCASSIWEDTEAFFGQGTRLTVV.

This clone was seen only a few times. The gene calls are TRBV9 and TRBJ1-5; D may be TRBD1 (6 bases). The CDR3 totals 16 residues. Between the trimmed V and J ends, which lost 4 bases and 1 base, there was a span of 15 bases. The germline CDR1 and CDR2 sequences are SGDLS and YYNGEE. CDR3 region: CASSPGLGASNQPQHF. CDR3 coding DNA: TGTGCCAGCAGCCCCGGGTTGGGGGCGAGCAATCAGCCCCAGCATTTT.

This rearrangement joins TRBV7-9 to TRBJ1-3; D perhaps matches TRBD1 (5 bases). Germline V lookup: CDR1 SEHNR, CDR2 FQNEAQ (reference sequence). Trimming cost V 1 base and J 0 bases, with 10 bases left between them. The CDR3 is made up of 16 amino acids. The CDR3 coding sequence is TGTGCCAGCAGCTTAGTATCCGGGGGCTCTGGAAACACCATATATTTT. This codes for CASSLVSGGSGNTIYF.

This chain's CDR3 is CASSIGPGPTGELFF. The CDR3 region has the DNA TGTGCCAGTAGTATAGGGCCAGGGCCCACCGGGGAGCTGTTTTTT. The rearrangement uses TRBV19 and TRBJ2-2, with a weak D call TRBD1 (5 bases). Trimming shortened V by 1 base and J by 4 bases, and 10 bases separated the two germline ends. Germline CDR1 reads LNHDA; CDR2 reads SQIVND (reference sequence). The CDR3 is made up of 15 amino acids.